This T cell receptor beta chain was documented in a study of T cells in Graves' hyperthyroidism and ophthalmopathy. The PBMCs were sourced from fresh peripheral blood (10 ml). The V gene end was trimmed by 5 bases and the J gene end by 1 base; junction bases not matched to a gene: 2. CDR1 is SNHLY, CDR2 FYNNEI, per germline. The CDR3 is made up of 14 amino acids. TCR beta CDR3 region amplification was performed from RNA transcripts. The study used the HTBI primer set for a first-round RT-PCR of the TCR CDR3. TCRdb fed the multiplex PCR reads into MiXCR, producing one record per CDR3 protein. Among a few hundred thousand distinct CDR3 sequences listed, under 20% were seen once. The table lists this clonotype with many counts.

The sequence was collected from a young woman with Graves' hyperthyroidism. The sample was blood. This chain links TRBV2 with TRBJ2-7; 10 positions match TRBD2. The CDR3 region is CASSRTSGSYEQYF. The CDR3 DNA reads as TGTGCCAGCAGTAGGACTAGCGGTTCCTACGAGCAGTACTTC. The full variable domain, in which reference TRBV2 and TRBJ2-7 provide the parts outside the CDR3, is EPEVTQTPSHQVTQMGQEVILRCVPISNHLYFYWYRQILGQKVEFLVSFYNNEISEKSEIFDDQFSVERPDGSNFTLKIRSTKLEDSAMYFCASSRTSGSYEQYFGPGTRLTVT.